This TCR beta chain was obtained from a study of shared clonotypes between healthy human individuals. TCRdb's table, derived via immunoSEQ multiplex PCR, lists solely in-frame clones and lacks some. The sample has some 200,000 clones; under 80% are singletons. With 4 bases removed from V and 5 bases from J, the gap between germline ends came to 21 bases. From germline, CDR1 is LNHDA and CDR2 SQIVND (reference sequence). The CDR3 contains 17 residues. The chain is built from TRBV19 and TRBJ1-5; D is unclear. The TCR was taken from a young man in good health. Sequenced: memory CD4+ T cells sorted from blood. The subset here: CD45RA-negative fraction. CDR3 coding DNA: TGTGCCAGTAGTAGCCGGCGCTTAGGGAACCGGGATCAGCCCCAGCATTTT. Translated: CASSSRRLGNRDQPQHF.